This T cell receptor (beta chain) was sequenced during a study of beta chain features in type 1 diabetes. Findings and limits, study-wide: Patients with type 1 diabetes showed fewer VDJ junction insertions and more deletions. Among patients, naive, central memory and Treg TCRB repertoires appeared more similar than among healthy donors.

This clone was observed a few times. Antigen specificity is unknown. Of the isolated RNA, all was reverse transcribed, and so the sequenced material was expressed TCRB transcripts. Libraries were prepared by immunoSEQ multiplex PCR; TCRdb keeps only in-frame clonotypes and omits some of them. The sample consists of about 370,000 clones, roughly 15% of them appearing once. Germline assignment: CDR1 MDHEN and CDR2 SYDVKM. The CDR3 covers 14 residues. The V gene end was trimmed by 6 bases and the J gene end by 6 bases; junction bases not matched to a gene: 10. It was one heparinised blood draw, averaging roughly 100 mL, that each donor gave.

The rearrangement joins TRBV28 to TRBJ2-7; 8 bases align to TRBD2. This clonotype was sampled from a woman between 18 and 30 years old in good health. What was sequenced was naive CD4+ T cells from blood. This CDR3 reads CASRAGTRRTEQYF. DNA for the CDR3: TGTGCCAGCAGGGCCGGGACTAGGCGTACCGAGCAGTACTTC.